These 30 T cell receptor beta chains came from one sample sequenced in a study of blood T cells in healthy people across ages. Then a second PCR, running roughly 6 to 12 cycles, was carried out with a sample-barcoded 5' primer and a J-beta primer mix. Using its own MiXCR run on the 5' RACE reads, TCRdb lists one record per CDR3 protein. The table shows 600,000 or so distinct CDR3 sequences, with under 55% occurring only once. Sequenced input: blood. Receptors originate from an elderly man in good health.

This chain joins TRBV6-2 or TRBV6-3 and TRBJ2-3, with a weak D call TRBD2 (5 bases). Germline values: CDR1 MNHEY, CDR2 SVGEGT. With 2 bases removed from V and 6 bases from J, the gap between germline ends came to 12 bases. The CDR3 is 14 residues long. CDR3 sequence: CASSYRSSSDTQYF. Written as DNA, the CDR3 is TGTGCCAGCAGTTACAGGTCTAGCTCGGATACGCAGTATTTT.

This CDR3 reads CSASHLRASDEKLFF. The CDR3 DNA is TGCAGTGCTAGTCACCTGAGGGCCTCCGATGAAAAACTGTTTTTT. The rearrangement uses TRBV20-1 and TRBJ1-4, with no clear D. This CDR3 is 15 amino acids long. Germline assignment: CDR1 DFQATT and CDR2 SNEGSKA (reference sequence). V dropped 3 bases and J dropped 6 bases, with 17 bases sitting between them.

The chain recombines TRBV7-9 with TRBJ1-2; D is unresolved. The CDR3 loop spans 12 amino acids. From germline, CDR1 is SEHNR and CDR2 FQNEAQ (reference sequence). V lost 5 bases, J lost 4 bases, and 8 bases lay in between. The CDR3 spells CASSESLYGYTF. The CDR3 nucleotides read TGTGCCAGCAGCGAGAGCCTCTATGGCTACACCTTC.

V is TRBV9 and J is TRBJ2-3, with D perhaps TRBD2 (6 bases). Germline assignment: CDR1 SGDLS and CDR2 YYNGEE. The CDR3 runs to 17 residues. V lost 3 bases and J 0 bases, leaving 17 bases between the germline ends. CDR3 amino acids: CASSASILATSTDTQYF. The CDR3, as DNA: TGTGCCAGCAGCGCGTCTATCCTAGCGACTAGCACAGATACGCAGTATTTT.

The table lists this clonotype with a few counts. The chain carries TRBV5-5 and TRBJ2-3; 12 nucleotides align to TRBD2. Trimming cost V 0 bases and J 4 bases; bases outside gene matches: 6. The germline V gene encodes CDR1 SGHKS and CDR2 YYEKEE (reference sequence). The CDR3 sequence is 17 residues long. The CDR3 sequence is CASSLGGLAGRADTQYF. CDR3 coding DNA: TGTGCCAGCAGCTTGGGCGGACTAGCGGGACGGGCAGATACGCAGTATTTT.

The V gene is TRBV18, the J gene TRBJ2-6; D might be TRBD2 (6 bases). V was shortened by 1 base and J by 0 bases, with 10 bases between the two germline ends. CDR1 is KGHSH, CDR2 LQKENI, per germline. The CDR3 is made up of 17 amino acids. For the CDR3, the DNA is TGTGCCAGCTCACCACTAGCGGCCTTCTCTGGGGCCAACGTCCTGACTTTC. It yields the protein CASSPLAAFSGANVLTF.

The chain uses TRBV29-1 and TRBJ2-5; D uncertain. Trimming took off 3 bases at V and 11 bases at J, with 16 bases between the two ends. Germline V CDR1 and CDR2: SQVTM, ANQGSEA. The CDR3 loop spans 12 amino acids. CDR3 amino acids: CSVEDRSGEQYF. CDR3 nucleotide sequence: TGCAGCGTTGAGGACCGTTCGGGTGAGCAGTACTTC.

This clonotype was detected only a few times. The chain employs TRBV6-2 or TRBV6-3 and TRBJ2-5; D is unresolved. Trimming stripped 0 bases from V and 2 bases from J, with 13 bases between. The CDR3 extends over 16 amino acids. CDR1 MNHEY and CDR2 SVGEGT come from the germline V gene. The CDR3 bases are TGTGCCAGCAGTTACTCAGGGAAAGGTCCACAAGAGACCCAGTACTTC. This encodes CASSYSGKGPQETQYF.

The chain employs TRBV20-1 and TRBJ2-5; D unresolved. The germline V gene encodes CDR1 DFQATT and CDR2 SNEGSKA (reference sequence). The length of the CDR3 is 12 residues. Trimming pared 0 bases from V and 7 bases from J, leaving 9 bases between. The CDR3 DNA sequence: TGCAGTGCTAGAGATCTAGTAGGGACCCAGTACTTC. Residues: CSARDLVGTQYF.

The rearrangement joins TRBV2 to TRBJ2-5, with 9 bases that match TRBD1. Per germline, CDR1 SNHLY and CDR2 FYNNEI. CDR3 length: 15 residues. The V segment lost 5 bases and the J segment 0 bases; nucleotides outside the gene matches: 4. CDR3 coding DNA: TGTGCCAGCAGTCGGACAGGGGCGTACCAAGAGACCCAGTACTTC. As protein: CASSRTGAYQETQYF.

J is TRBJ1-2 and V is TRBV7-2; D might be TRBD1 (5 bases). The CDR3 runs 17 residues. From germline, CDR1 is SGHTA and CDR2 FQGNSA. V was trimmed by 1 base and J by 1 base, leaving 16 bases between them. In DNA, the CDR3 is TGTGCCAGCAGCTTAGGCTTGGGGGTTAGGAATAACTATGGCTACACCTTC. Translated, it gives CASSLGLGVRNNYGYTF.

This clonotype was seen a few times. The chain combines TRBV29-1 with TRBJ2-3, with D unclear. Trimming removed 3 bases at V and 3 bases at J, with 7 bases between. The CDR3 covers 12 residues. Germline V CDR1 and CDR2: SQVTM, ANQGSEA. As DNA, the CDR3 is TGCAGCGTTGAGCCCCAAACAGATACGCAGTATTTT. Its protein product is CSVEPQTDTQYF.

This clonotype occurred a few times. This chain joins TRBV7-9 and TRBJ2-1, with D unresolved. CDR3 length: 15 amino acids. Per the germline V gene, CDR1 is SEHNR and CDR2 is FQNEAQ (reference sequence). The V end lost 3 bases, the J end lost 12 bases, and 21 bases lay between the germline ends. The CDR3 sequence is CASSLGPRPMIAQFF. CDR3 sequence (DNA): TGTGCCAGCAGCTTGGGTCCACGACCAATGATCGCGCAGTTCTTC.

This rearrangement joins TRBV20-1 to TRBJ2-1; TRBD1 agrees at 8 bases. The length of the CDR3 is 14 residues. Germline values: CDR1 DFQATT, CDR2 SNEGSKA (reference sequence). J lost 4 bases, V lost 5 bases, and 7 bases had no gene match. CDR3 residues: CSARGTGPYNEQFF. Written as DNA, the CDR3 is TGCAGTGCTCGCGGGACAGGACCGTACAATGAGCAGTTCTTC.

This clonotype came up once. This chain links TRBV3-1 with TRBJ2-1; 9 positions match TRBD2. The J segment lost 8 bases and the V segment lost 1 base, leaving 9 bases of the junction unmatched. The CDR3 is made up of 16 amino acids. CDR1 and CDR2 from the germline V gene are LGHDT and YNNKEL (reference sequence). CDR3 DNA: TGTGCCAGCAGCCAAGTATCTCTAGCGGGGTCCGATGAGCAGTTCTTC. Protein product: CASSQVSLAGSDEQFF.

The chain carries TRBV20-1 and TRBJ2-1; no firm D call. The germline V gene encodes CDR1 DFQATT and CDR2 SNEGSKA (reference sequence). CDR3 length: 13 amino acids. The V gene lost 0 bases and the J gene lost 5 bases, with 8 bases spanning the gap. CDR3 amino acids: CSARDQIHNEQFF. As DNA, the CDR3 is TGCAGTGCTAGAGATCAGATTCACAATGAGCAGTTCTTC.

This chain links TRBV28 with TRBJ2-5; no definite D call. V was trimmed by 7 bases and J by 0 bases, leaving 12 bases between them. The CDR3 covers 14 residues. Germline loops: CDR1 MDHEN, CDR2 SYDVKM. The DNA of the CDR3 is TGTGCCAGCACCCCAGCTTTCTACCAAGAGACCCAGTACTTC. As protein: CASTPAFYQETQYF.

The V call is TRBV5-4, the J call TRBJ1-2, with 10 positions matching TRBD1. From germline, CDR1 is SGHNT and CDR2 YYREEE (reference sequence). The CDR3 has 15 residues. V lost 4 bases and J lost 4; bases outside the gene matches: 7. In nucleotides, the CDR3 is TGTGCCAGCAGCCCGGATGGGACAGGGGCCTATGGCTACACCTTC. Protein product: CASSPDGTGAYGYTF.

The V call is TRBV5-1, the J call TRBJ2-5; 7 bases fit TRBD1. The better agreement between TRBJ2-7 and the DNA end casts doubt on the J call. The CDR3 runs 14 residues. From germline, CDR1 is SGHRS and CDR2 YFSETQ. The CDR3 sequence: CASSAGTELYEQYF. As DNA, the CDR3 is TGCGCCAGCAGCGCCGGGACAGAACTTTACGAGCAGTACTTC.

The chain is built from TRBV9 and TRBJ2-7; 9 bases line up with TRBD2. The J call may be faulty, since TRBJ2-5 better matches the DNA end. Germline V gene sequence: CDR1 SGDLS, CDR2 YYNGEE. This CDR3 has 16 residues. CDR3: CASSVNSGGPYSTQYF. The CDR3 nucleotides are TGTGCCAGCAGCGTTAACAGCGGGGGGCCCTACTCGACCCAGTACTTC.

This sequence joins TRBV20-1 and TRBJ2-1; 8 positions agree with TRBD1. CDR3 length equals 14 residues. The germline V gene has CDR1 DFQATT and CDR2 SNEGSKA (reference sequence). V lost 6 bases and J lost 7; bases outside the gene matches: 11. The CDR3 DNA follows: TGCAGTGCCATAGACAGGGGTTGGGGGAATGAGCAGTTCTTC. Protein product: CSAIDRGWGNEQFF.

The rearrangement joins TRBV6-5 to TRBJ1-1, with D unresolved. V was cut by 4 bases and J by 5 bases, with 11 bases left in between. The germline gives CDR1 MNHEY, CDR2 SVGAGI. The CDR3 covers 13 residues. The CDR3 nucleotides are TGTGCCAGCAGTTCATACTGGTGGACTGAAGCTTTCTTT. This codes for CASSSYWWTEAFF.

The chain recombines TRBV3-1 with TRBJ1-2; D may be TRBD1 (6 bases). V was pared by 5 bases and J by 4 bases, with 14 bases between. The CDR3 extends over 14 amino acids. The germline V gene encodes CDR1 LGHDT and CDR2 YNNKEL (reference sequence). The CDR3, as DNA: TGTGCCAGCAGCACGAGGACAGTCCCCTATGGCTACACCTTC. It specifies CASSTRTVPYGYTF.

This chain joins TRBV6-5 and TRBJ2-7; D possibly corresponds to TRBD1 (7 bases). V lost 8 bases to trimming and J lost 3 bases, with 17 bases between them. CDR1 and CDR2 (germline): MNHEY, SVGAGI. CDR3 length: 14 residues. CDR3 residues: CASQSAGGNYEQYF. The CDR3 DNA reads as TGTGCCAGCCAAAGCGCAGGGGGGAACTACGAGCAGTACTTC.

This clonotype occurred many times. This sequence joins TRBV6-5 and TRBJ2-2, with 10 positions matching TRBD1. CDR1 and CDR2 from the germline V gene are MNHEY and SVGAGI. The CDR3 extends over 15 amino acids. The V gene end was trimmed by 5 bases and the J gene end by 9 bases; junction bases not matched to a gene: 9. The CDR3 here is CASSRQGASSRELFF. The CDR3, as DNA: TGTGCCAGCAGTCGACAGGGGGCATCGAGCCGGGAGCTGTTTTTT.

V gene TRBV5-1 combines with J gene TRBJ2-7, with TRBD1 identical over 10 bases. V lost 3 bases to trimming and J lost 2 bases; unmatched junction nucleotides: 5. The germline V gene encodes CDR1 SGHRS and CDR2 YFSETQ. This CDR3 comprises 15 residues. The CDR3 reads CASSSDGQGAYEQYF. CDR3 nucleotides: TGCGCCAGCAGCTCGGATGGACAGGGGGCCTACGAGCAGTACTTC.

The chain employs TRBV28 and TRBJ2-1; 9 nucleotides line up with TRBD1. The CDR3 runs to 18 residues. After removal of 3 bases from V and 9 bases from J, the junction contained 18 bases not matched to a gene. The germline V gene has CDR1 MDHEN and CDR2 SYDVKM. The DNA for the CDR3 is TGTGCCAGCAGTTTTAGCCAATGGAGGGACAGGGTCCCCAGTGAGCAGTTCTTC. Its protein is CASSFSQWRDRVPSEQFF.

The rearrangement links TRBV5-6 to TRBJ2-7; TRBD1 matches at 10 bases. Germline V gene sequence: CDR1 SGHDT, CDR2 YYEEEE. CDR3 length: 14 amino acids. The junction had 5 bases not matched to a gene; V was cut back by 4 bases and J by 4 bases. This CDR3 reads CASSQTGGEYEQYF. CDR3 sequence (DNA): TGTGCCAGCAGCCAGACAGGGGGCGAGTACGAGCAGTACTTC.

This clonotype has just a few counts. This chain links TRBV7-9 with TRBJ1-2; the D gene is possibly TRBD1 (5 bases). With 5 bases removed from V and 11 bases from J, the gap between germline ends came to 18 bases. The V gene's germline CDR1 is SEHNR and CDR2 FQNEAQ (reference sequence). This CDR3 spans 13 amino acids. The DNA of the CDR3 is TGTGCCAGCAGCCCCGTAGTGGTGGACACTTACACCTTC. Encoded protein: CASSPVVVDTYTF.

This chain uses TRBV28 with TRBJ2-7; D possibly corresponds to TRBD2 (6 bases). Deletions cut 5 bases from V and 9 bases from J, with 11 bases between. Germline-derived CDR1 and CDR2 are MDHEN and SYDVKM. This CDR3 has 11 residues. The DNA for the CDR3 is TGTGCCAGCAGTAGCAAGGAGGGGCAGTACTTC. Amino acid sequence: CASSSKEGQYF.